This TCR beta chain was identified in a study of OX40 agonist ivuxolimab in advanced cancers. Context from the whole study: Ivuxolimab was a fully human IgG2 agonistic monoclonal antibody targeting the costimulatory receptor OX40 (CD134). Intravenous ivuxolimab was administered to patients every 2 weeks at six dose levels: 0.01, 0.1, 0.3, 1.5, 3 and 10 mg/kg. Of the roughly 54 patients in dose escalation, 19 had hepatocellular carcinoma, some 15 had melanoma, 9 had renal cell carcinoma and 9 had head and neck cancer. In the dose-escalation cohort, more than 80% of patients were male, and the mean age was around 60 years with a range of about 20 to 79. Patients were allowed to have had prior anti-PD-1, anti-PD-L1 or anti-CTLA-4 therapy, and approximately 43% of the dose-escalation patients had previously received checkpoint inhibitors. Partial responses occurred in three dose-escalation patients, of whom one had hepatocellular carcinoma and two had cutaneous melanoma. Peripheral TCRbeta sequencing aimed to test whether ivuxolimab altered TCR sequence diversity and caused clonal T-cell expansion. The paper describes the monotherapy dose-escalation part (N ≈ 51 patients) of the phase I trial of ivuxolimab. On the study overall, not on this receptor specifically: After ivuxolimab, expanded clones were on average more numerous among CD8+ T cells than among CD4+ T cells. Partial responders in the 0.1-3.0 mg/kg groups had among the lowest normalized peripheral clonal expansion, especially among CD8+ T cells. Low levels of normalized T-cell clonal expansion were also shown by some nonresponding patients. The antigen specificity of the clonally expanded peripheral T cells was not determined. Clonal expansion of both CD4+ and CD8+ blood T cells was observed from baseline to week 6 at doses 0.1 to 3.0 mg/kg.

Deletion took 0 bases off V and 3 bases off J, with a span of 11 bases between the germline ends. CDR1 SNHLY and CDR2 FYNNEI are derived from the germline V gene. CDR3 length: 15 amino acids, cysteine to phenylalanine. Only the CDR3 DNA is retained, 45 bases long and in frame from the first base. To sequence the TCRbeta CDR3 region, genomic DNA was isolated from the sorted cells. The immunoSEQ Assay was used for sequencing of TCRbeta CDR3 regions. The table comes from immuneACCESS by way of TCRdb, which keeps in-frame sequences with V and J called. Part of the clones is missing from these tables; in studies checked, under half for an unresolved V gene and the rest for unknown reasons. The sample has 37,000 or so clones on record, roughly 84% of them singletons. The biggest ten clones account for roughly 20% of the sample. The trial excluded patients who had a history of autoimmune disease or who were on systemic immunosuppression. Peripheral blood for TCR sequencing was collected from all dose cohorts at baseline, on cycle 4 day 1, and on cycle 7 day 1. The samples were drawn from a first-in-human, open-label, multicenter phase I dose-escalation trial of ivuxolimab. Adults with locally advanced or metastatic head and neck squamous cell, hepatocellular, melanoma or renal cell carcinoma were enrolled in the trial. Before TCR sequencing, CD4+ T cells and CD8+ T cells from peripheral blood were sorted into separate populations.

Regarding this clone: Its target antigen remains unknown. Base-call qualities are not available, and no considerably larger clone is one nucleotide away.

The TCR was taken from an adult with an advanced solid tumor such as melanoma, head and neck, liver or kidney cancer. The sequences come from CD4+ or CD8+ T cells sorted from blood, collected in a trial of the OX40 agonist ivuxolimab. The rearrangement combines TRBV2 with TRBJ2-5; the D segment could be TRBD2, given 6 matching bases. CDR3 sequence: CASSEAWGGKETQYF. The nucleotides read TGTGCCAGCAGTGAAGCGTGGGGAGGAAAAGAGACCCAGTACTTC.